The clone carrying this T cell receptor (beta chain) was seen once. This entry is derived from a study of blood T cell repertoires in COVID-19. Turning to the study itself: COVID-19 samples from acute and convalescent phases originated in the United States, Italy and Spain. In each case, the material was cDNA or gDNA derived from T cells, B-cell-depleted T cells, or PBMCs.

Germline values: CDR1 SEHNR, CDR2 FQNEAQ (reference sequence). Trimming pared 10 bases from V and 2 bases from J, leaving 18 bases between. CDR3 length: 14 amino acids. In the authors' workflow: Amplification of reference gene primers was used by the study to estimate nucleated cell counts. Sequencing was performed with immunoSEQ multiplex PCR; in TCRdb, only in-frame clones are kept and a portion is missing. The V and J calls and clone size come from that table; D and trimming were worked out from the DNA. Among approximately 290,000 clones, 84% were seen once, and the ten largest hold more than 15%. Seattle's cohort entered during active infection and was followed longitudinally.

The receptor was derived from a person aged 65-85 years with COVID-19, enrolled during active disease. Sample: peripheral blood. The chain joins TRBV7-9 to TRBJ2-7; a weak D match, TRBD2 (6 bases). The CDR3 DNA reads TGTGCCACCTCACGTGGAGGGGAAACCTACGAGCAGTACTTC. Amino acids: CATSRGGETYEQYF.